This paragraph covers one T cell receptor (beta chain) sequence. Its antigen is unidentified. This CDR3 contains 14 residues. Trimming cost V 4 bases and J 4 bases, with 14 bases left between them. CDR1 and CDR2 (germline): SGHRS, YFSETQ. The data were obtained in a study of cytomegalovirus exposure and HLA in healthy donors. PCR employed 60 Vbeta and 13 Jbeta primers. Clones were read by immunoSEQ multiplex PCR, and TCRdb kept only the in-frame ones, dropping some. This table has under 250,000 clones, 85% appearing once. General study results and limits: Prior analysis indicated that the majority of TCR beta V segments exhibited productivity approximately 90% or approximately 30% of the time.

This sequence was found in a woman in her fifties or sixties in good health and CMV-seronegative. The gene calls are TRBV5-1 and TRBJ1-1; no firm D call. Specimen: PBMCs. CDR3 loop: CASSREASPTEAFF. The DNA of the CDR3 is TGCGCCAGCAGCCGTGAAGCTTCCCCCACTGAAGCTTTCTTT.